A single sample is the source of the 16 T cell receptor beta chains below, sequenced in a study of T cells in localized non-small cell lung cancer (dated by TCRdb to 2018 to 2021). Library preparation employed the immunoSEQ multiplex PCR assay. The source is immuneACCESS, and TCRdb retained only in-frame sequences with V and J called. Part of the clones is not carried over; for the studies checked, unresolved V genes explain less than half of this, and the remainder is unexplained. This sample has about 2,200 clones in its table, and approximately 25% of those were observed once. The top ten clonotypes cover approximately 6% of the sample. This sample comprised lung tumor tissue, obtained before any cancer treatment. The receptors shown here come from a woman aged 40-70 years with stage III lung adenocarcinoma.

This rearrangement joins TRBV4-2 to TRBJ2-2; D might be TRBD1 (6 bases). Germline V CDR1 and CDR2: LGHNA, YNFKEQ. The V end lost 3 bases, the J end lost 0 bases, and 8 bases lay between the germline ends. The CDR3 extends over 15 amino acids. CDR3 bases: TGTGCCAGCAGCCACGGGACACCGAACACCGGGGAGCTGTTTTTT. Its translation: CASSHGTPNTGELFF.

The CDR3, as DNA: TGTGCCAGCAGCCCGACTAGGGTCTCCTCCTACGAGCAGTACTTC. Protein product: CASSPTRVSSYEQYF. The chain couples TRBV16 to TRBJ2-7, with D perhaps TRBD2 (6 bases). Germline CDR1 KGHSY, CDR2 FQNENV. Deletions cut 4 bases from V and 0 bases from J, with 13 bases between. The CDR3 is made up of 15 amino acids.

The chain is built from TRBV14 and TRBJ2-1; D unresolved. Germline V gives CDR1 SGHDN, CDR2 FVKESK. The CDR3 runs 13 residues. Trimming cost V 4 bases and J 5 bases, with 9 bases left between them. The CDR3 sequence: CASSPGSHNEQFF. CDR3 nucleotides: TGTGCCAGCAGCCCAGGTAGCCACAATGAGCAGTTCTTC.

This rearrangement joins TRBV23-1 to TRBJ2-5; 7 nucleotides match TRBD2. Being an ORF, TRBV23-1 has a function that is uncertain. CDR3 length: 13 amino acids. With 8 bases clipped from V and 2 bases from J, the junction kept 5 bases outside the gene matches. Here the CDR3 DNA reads TGCGCCAGCTACGGGGGGTTACAAGAGACCCAGTACTTC. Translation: CASYGGLQETQYF.

The CDR3 is CASSSSGGLTDTQYF. The CDR3 coding sequence is TGTGCCAGTAGTAGTAGCGGGGGGTTAACAGATACGCAGTATTTT. The chain recombines TRBV19 with TRBJ2-3; 10 bases are a match to TRBD2. The CDR3 has 15 amino acids. Germline V gene data show CDR1 as LNHDA and CDR2 as SQIVND (reference sequence). V lost 4 bases to trimming and J lost 3 bases; unmatched junction nucleotides: 4.

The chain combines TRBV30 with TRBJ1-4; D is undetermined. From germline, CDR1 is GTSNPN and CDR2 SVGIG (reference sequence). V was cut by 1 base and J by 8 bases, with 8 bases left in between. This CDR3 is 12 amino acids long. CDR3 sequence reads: CAWSEGREKLFF. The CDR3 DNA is TGTGCCTGGAGTGAAGGACGAGAAAAACTGTTTTTT.

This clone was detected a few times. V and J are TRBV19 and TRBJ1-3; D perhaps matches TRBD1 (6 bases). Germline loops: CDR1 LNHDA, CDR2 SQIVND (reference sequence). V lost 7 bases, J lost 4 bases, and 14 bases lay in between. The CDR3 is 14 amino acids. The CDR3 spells CASTAGAYGNTIYF. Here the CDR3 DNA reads TGTGCCAGTACGGCGGGGGCTTACGGAAACACCATATATTTT. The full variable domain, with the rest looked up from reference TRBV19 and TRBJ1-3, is DGGITQSPKYLFRKEGQNVTLSCEQNLNHDAMYWYRQDPGQGLRLIYYSQIVNDFQKGDIAEGYSVSREKKESFPLTVTSAQKNPTAFYLCASTAGAYGNTIYFGEGSWLTVV.

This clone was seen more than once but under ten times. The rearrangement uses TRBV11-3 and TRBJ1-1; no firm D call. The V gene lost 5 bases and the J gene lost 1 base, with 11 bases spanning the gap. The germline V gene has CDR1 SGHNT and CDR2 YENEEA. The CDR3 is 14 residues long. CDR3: CASSPKVENTEAFF. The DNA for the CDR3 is TGTGCCAGCAGCCCCAAGGTGGAGAACACTGAAGCTTTCTTT.

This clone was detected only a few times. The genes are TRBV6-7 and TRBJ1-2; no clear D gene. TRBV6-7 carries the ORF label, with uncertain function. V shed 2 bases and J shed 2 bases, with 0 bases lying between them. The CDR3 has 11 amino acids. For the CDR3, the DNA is TGTGCCAGCAGTTACAACTATGGCTACACCTTC. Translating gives CASSYNYGYTF.

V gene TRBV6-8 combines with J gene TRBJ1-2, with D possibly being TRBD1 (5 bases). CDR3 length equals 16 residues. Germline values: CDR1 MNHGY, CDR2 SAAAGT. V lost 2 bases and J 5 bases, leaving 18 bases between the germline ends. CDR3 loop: CASSYTRPDRRYGYTF. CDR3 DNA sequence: TGTGCCAGCAGTTACACCCGTCCAGACAGAAGATATGGCTACACCTTC.

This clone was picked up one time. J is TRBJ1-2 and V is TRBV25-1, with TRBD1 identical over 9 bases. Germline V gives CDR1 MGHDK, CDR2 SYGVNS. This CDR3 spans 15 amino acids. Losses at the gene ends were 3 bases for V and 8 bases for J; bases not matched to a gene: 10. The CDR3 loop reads CASSDHGQGNRGYTF. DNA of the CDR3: TGTGCCAGCAGTGACCATGGACAGGGGAATAGGGGCTACACCTTC.

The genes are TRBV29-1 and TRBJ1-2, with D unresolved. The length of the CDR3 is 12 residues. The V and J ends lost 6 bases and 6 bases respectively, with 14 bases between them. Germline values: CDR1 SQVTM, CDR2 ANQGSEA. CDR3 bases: TGCAGCGTGGGCCAGCAGAAAGATGGCTACACCTTC. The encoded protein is CSVGQQKDGYTF.

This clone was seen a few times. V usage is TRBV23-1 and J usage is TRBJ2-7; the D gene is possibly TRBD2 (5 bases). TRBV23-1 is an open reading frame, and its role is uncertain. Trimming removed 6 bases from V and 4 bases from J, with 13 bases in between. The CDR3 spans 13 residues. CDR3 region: CASSSDPGYEQYF. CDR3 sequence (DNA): TGCGCCAGCAGCTCAGACCCGGGGTACGAGCAGTACTTC.

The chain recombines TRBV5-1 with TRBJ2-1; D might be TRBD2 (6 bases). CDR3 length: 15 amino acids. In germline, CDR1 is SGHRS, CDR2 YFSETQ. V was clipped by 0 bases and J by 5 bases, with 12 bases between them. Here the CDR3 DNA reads TGCGCCAGCAGCTTGGAAGGCGGGACGGACAATGAGCAGTTCTTC. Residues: CASSLEGGTDNEQFF.

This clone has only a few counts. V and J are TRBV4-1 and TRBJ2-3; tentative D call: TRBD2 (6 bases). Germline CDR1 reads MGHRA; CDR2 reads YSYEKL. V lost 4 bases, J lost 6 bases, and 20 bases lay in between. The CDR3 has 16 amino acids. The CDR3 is CASSPPVSSGGDTQYF. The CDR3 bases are TGCGCCAGCAGCCCCCCCGTGAGTAGCGGAGGGGATACGCAGTATTTT.

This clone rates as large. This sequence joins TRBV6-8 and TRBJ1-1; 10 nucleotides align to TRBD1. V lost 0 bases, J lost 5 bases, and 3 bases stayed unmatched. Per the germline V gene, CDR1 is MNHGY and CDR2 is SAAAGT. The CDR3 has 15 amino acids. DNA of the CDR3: TGTGCCAGCAGTTACTCGGGACAGGGGTGGACTGAAGCTTTCTTT. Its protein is CASSYSGQGWTEAFF.